In its sample, the clone carrying this TCR beta chain was seen a few times. The sample comes from a study of identical twins. TCRdb reprocessed the 5' RACE reads via MiXCR and lists one record per CDR3 protein. Of around 510,000 distinct CDR3 sequences detected, approximately 14% appear once; the ten largest clones hold around 0.98%. The CDR3 totals 15 residues. Per germline, CDR1 GTSNPN and CDR2 SVGIG (reference sequence). Trimming removed 1 base from V and 1 base from J, with 11 bases in between. This sample was also put to use in a study of yellow fever vaccine responses in identical twins.

The specimen was CD4+ T cells sorted from blood. The sequence came from a woman between 18 and 29 years old in good health. This chain uses TRBV30 with TRBJ2-1, with D tentatively TRBD2 (5 bases). CDR3 DNA sequence: TGTGCCTGGAGTGGTCTAGCCGGGTCCTACAATGAGCAGTTCTTC. Amino acid sequence: CAWSGLAGSYNEQFF.